This TCR beta chain emerged from a study of cytomegalovirus exposure and HLA in healthy donors. General study results and limits: TCR beta chain V- and J-gene trimming was linked, in a later analysis, to a missense variant in DCLRE1C. Per published reports, the classifier diagnosed cytomegalovirus status with high specificity and sensitivity. Later analysis revealed greater clonal expansion in HLA-associated TCR beta chains than in equally common others.

This CDR3 has 14 amino acids. V lost 5 bases and J lost 1; bases outside the gene matches: 1. Germline-derived CDR1 and CDR2 are MNHEY and SVGAGI. This clone was seen only once. The antigen remains unidentified. 13 Jbeta primers and 60 Vbeta primers were used for the PCR. Here immunoSEQ multiplex PCR was the method, and the copy in TCRdb shows in-frame clones only, minus some. The sample includes 65,000 to 85,000 clones, approximately 71% seen only once; the top ten take 2% to 2.5%. The sequence came from a young woman in good health and CMV-seronegative. The chain recombines TRBV6-5 with TRBJ2-3; 9 bases line up with TRBD2. The specimen sequenced was PBMCs. For the CDR3, the DNA is TGTGCCAGCAGTGAGCGGGGGGGCACAGATACGCAGTATTTT. Translation gives CASSERGGTDTQYF.